Listed below are T cell receptor beta chains from one sample, sequenced in a study of blood T cell repertoires in COVID-19. TCRdb's table, derived via immunoSEQ multiplex PCR, lists solely in-frame clones and lacks some. The sample yields more than 150,000 clones, 88% seen once. Input material: peripheral blood. These receptors all come from a woman aged 70-85 years with acute or convalescent COVID-19. CDR3s include the opening cysteine and the closing phenylalanine or tryptophan. The D gene is left open where the match is weak. Size is stated for part of the rows, as once, few or many counts, or as a class when the clone is expanded.

j_call | v_call | d_call | clone_size | cdr3_aa | cdr3_nt
TRBJ1-5 | TRBV18 | - | - | CASSPQGRANQPQHF | TGTGCCAGCTCACCACAGGGCAGGGCCAATCAGCCCCAGCATTTT
TRBJ2-3 | TRBV7-2 | TRBD2 | - | CASSFPGGSTDTQYF | TGTGCCAGCAGCTTTCCGGGGGGGAGCACAGATACGCAGTATTTT
TRBJ2-7 | TRBV18 | TRBD1 | few | CASSPRETGVGYEQYF | TGTGCCAGCTCACCACGCGAGACAGGGGTGGGCTACGAGCAGTACTTC
TRBJ2-7 | TRBV28 | - | once | CASGRGRGVEYF | TGTGCCAGCGGCCGGGGCAGGGGCGTGGAGTACTTC
TRBJ2-1 | TRBV19 | - | once | CASRTRQDNNEQFF | TGTGCCAGTAGAACCCGACAGGACAACAATGAGCAGTTCTTC
TRBJ1-1 | TRBV7-7 | - | few | CASSLARNTEAFF | TGTGCTAGCAGCTTAGCCCGGAACACTGAAGCTTTCTTT
TRBJ2-7 | TRBV30 | TRBD1 | - | CACRDRASYEQYF | TGTGCCTGCCGGGACAGGGCTTCCTACGAGCAGTACTTC
TRBJ1-2 | TRBV19 | TRBD1 | - | CASSDRAMGGYTF | TGTGCCAGTTCGGACAGGGCGATGGGTGGCTACACCTTC
TRBJ1-5 | TRBV24-1 | - | once | CATSDSTGYNQPQHF | TGTGCCACCAGTGATTCTACAGGGTACAATCAGCCCCAGCATTTT
TRBJ2-1 | TRBV5-1 | - | - | CASSQGSSEQFF | TGCGCCAGCAGCCAGGGCAGCAGTGAGCAGTTCTTC
TRBJ2-2 | TRBV7-8 | - | once | CASSLNPGHLTGELFF | TGTGCCAGCAGCTTAAATCCGGGACACCTCACCGGGGAGCTGTTTTTT
TRBJ2-1 | TRBV2 | TRBD2 | - | CASSPRASGGAHEQFF | TGTGCCAGCAGTCCCAGGGCTAGCGGGGGGGCACATGAGCAGTTCTTC
TRBJ2-1 | TRBV28 | TRBD2 | - | CASSFAGGGSYNEQFF | TGTGCCAGCAGTTTCGCCGGGGGGGGCTCCTACAATGAGCAGTTCTTC
TRBJ2-3 | TRBV5-1 | TRBD1 | - | CASKTGSADTQYF | TGCGCCAGCAAGACAGGGAGCGCAGATACGCAGTATTTT
TRBJ2-7 | TRBV7-9 | TRBD1 | once | CASSGSGTASYEQYF | TGTGCCAGCAGCGGCTCCGGGACAGCTTCCTACGAACAGTACTTC
TRBJ1-3 | TRBV28 | - | - | CASSDLTGGTGNTIYF | TGTGCCAGCAGTGACCTCACGGGGGGGACTGGAAACACCATATATTTT
TRBJ1-3 | TRBV6-5 | - | - | CASRQSGMSGNTIYF | TGTGCCAGCAGACAATCCGGGATGTCCGGAAACACCATATATTTT
TRBJ2-6 | TRBV18 | TRBD2 | - | CASSPQGLAGISGANVLTF | TGTGCCAGCTCACCACAGGGACTAGCGGGGATCTCTGGGGCCAACGTCCTGACTTTC
TRBJ1-5 | TRBV6-5 | TRBD1 | few | CASSRRTGRNQPQHF | TGTGCCAGCAGCCGTAGGACAGGGAGGAATCAGCCCCAGCATTTT
TRBJ1-1 | TRBV10-3 | TRBD1 | - | CAISAGQGNTEAFF | TGTGCCATCAGTGCGGGACAGGGGAACACTGAAGCTTTCTTT
TRBJ2-2 | TRBV7-9 | - | few | CARGDENTGELFF | TGTGCCAGGGGCGACGAGAACACCGGGGAGCTGTTTTTT
TRBJ1-5 | TRBV19 | TRBD1 | - | CASSNLTGENQPQHF | TGTGCCAGTAGTAACCTGACAGGGGAAAATCAGCCCCAGCATTTT
TRBJ1-1 | TRBV4-3 | TRBD1 | - | CASSQGPGGWTEAFF | TGCGCCAGCAGCCAAGGTCCAGGGGGTTGGACTGAAGCTTTCTTT
TRBJ2-2 | TRBV12-5 | TRBD1 | - | CASGFTRTGGDANTGELFF | TGTGCTAGTGGTTTTACTAGGACAGGGGGAGACGCGAACACCGGGGAGCTGTTTTTT
TRBJ1-2 | TRBV5-1 | - | - | CASSPGDSNYGYTF | TGCGCCAGCAGCCCTGGAGACAGTAACTATGGCTACACCTTC
TRBJ2-3 | TRBV7-9 | - | - | CASSPKRDTQYF | TGTGCCAGCAGCCCGAAGAGAGATACGCAGTATTTT
TRBJ1-5 | TRBV30 | TRBD1 | - | CACATGNSNQPQHF | TGTGCCTGTGCGACAGGGAATAGCAATCAGCCCCAGCATTTT
TRBJ2-2 | TRBV6-5 | TRBD2 | few | CASTSGGGTGELFF | TGTGCCTCCACTAGCGGGGGAGGCACCGGGGAGCTGTTTTTT
TRBJ2-3 | TRBV2 | TRBD1 | - | CASREGTGGADTQYF | TGTGCCAGCAGGGAGGGGACAGGGGGGGCGGATACGCAGTATTTT
TRBJ2-1 | TRBV18 | TRBD1 | - | CASSPGTGARLEQFF | TGTGCCAGCTCGCCGGGGACAGGGGCGAGGTTAGAGCAGTTCTTC
TRBJ2-4 | TRBV18 | - | - | CASSPNGQGGDIQYF | TGTGCCAGCTCACCTAATGGACAGGGAGGGGACATTCAGTACTTC
TRBJ2-6 | TRBV10-1 | - | - | CATSGRYSGANVLTF | TGCGCCACCTCAGGTCGGTACTCTGGGGCCAACGTCCTGACTTTC
TRBJ1-2 | TRBV2 | TRBD1 | - | CASSRPGQGFRGYTF | TGTGCCAGCAGTCGCCCGGGACAGGGTTTTCGTGGCTACACCTTC
TRBJ2-3 | TRBV9 | TRBD2 | - | CASSGRGDLPDTQYF | TGTGCCAGCAGCGGACGGGGGGATCTCCCAGATACGCAGTATTTT
TRBJ1-3 | TRBV5-1 | TRBD1 | - | CASSLAGQGPGNTIYF | TGCGCCAGCAGCTTGGCGGGACAGGGGCCTGGAAACACCATATATTTT
TRBJ1-3 | TRBV7-9 | TRBD1 | - | CASSPGQGAPGNTIYF | TGTGCCAGCAGCCCGGGACAGGGGGCGCCTGGAAACACCATATATTTT
TRBJ1-1 | TRBV3-1/TRBV3-2 | - | - | CASSPQGLNTEAFF | TGTGCCAGCAGCCCGCAGGGGCTGAACACTGAAGCTTTCTTT
TRBJ1-4 | TRBV5-4 | - | - | CASSDGGRTTNEKLFF | TGTGCCAGCAGCGATGGGGGGAGGACAACTAATGAAAAACTGTTTTTT
TRBJ1-1 | TRBV2 | - | - | CATIRTEAFF | TGTGCCACAATCAGGACTGAAGCTTTCTTT
TRBJ1-2 | TRBV10-2 | TRBD1 | - | CASSDKTQGIITGYTF | TGCGCCAGCAGCGATAAGACACAGGGGATAATAACGGGCTACACCTTC
TRBJ1-2 | TRBV7-8 | - | once | CASSLQGTYGYTF | TGTGCCAGCAGCTTACAGGGGACCTATGGCTACACCTTC